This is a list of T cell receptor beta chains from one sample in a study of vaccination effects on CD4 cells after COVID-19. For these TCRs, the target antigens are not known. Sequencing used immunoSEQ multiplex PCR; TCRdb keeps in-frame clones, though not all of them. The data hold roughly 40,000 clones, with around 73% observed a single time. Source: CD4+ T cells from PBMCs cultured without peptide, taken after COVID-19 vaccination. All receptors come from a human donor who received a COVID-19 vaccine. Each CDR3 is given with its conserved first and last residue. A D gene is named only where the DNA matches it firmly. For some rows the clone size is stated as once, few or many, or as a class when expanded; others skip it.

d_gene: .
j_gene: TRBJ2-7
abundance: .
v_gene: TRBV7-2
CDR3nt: TGTGCCAGCAGCTTAGCCGGCGGGATTGAATACGAGCAGTACTTC
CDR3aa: CASSLAGGIEYEQYF

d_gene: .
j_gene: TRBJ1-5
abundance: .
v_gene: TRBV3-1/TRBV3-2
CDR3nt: TGTGCCAGCAGCCAGCAGGTAGGGGATCAGCCCCAGCATTTT
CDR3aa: CASSQQVGDQPQHF

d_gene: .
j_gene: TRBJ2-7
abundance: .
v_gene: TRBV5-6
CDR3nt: TGTGCCAGCAGCGCGGGGTGGGGCTACGAGCAGTACTTC
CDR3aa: CASSAGWGYEQYF

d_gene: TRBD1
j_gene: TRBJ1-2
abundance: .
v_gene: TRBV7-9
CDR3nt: TGTGCCAGCAGTCCACGTGGGACAGACGTCTATGGCTACACCTTC
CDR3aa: CASSPRGTDVYGYTF

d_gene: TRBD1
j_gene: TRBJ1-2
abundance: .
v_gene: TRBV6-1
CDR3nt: TGTGCCAGCAGTGAATCGCCGGACAGGTACTATGGCTACACCTTC
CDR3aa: CASSESPDRYYGYTF

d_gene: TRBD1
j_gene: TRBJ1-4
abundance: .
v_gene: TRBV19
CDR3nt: TGTGCCAGTAGCCCTACCAACAGGGGGGGAAATGAAAAACTGTTTTTT
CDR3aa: CASSPTNRGGNEKLFF

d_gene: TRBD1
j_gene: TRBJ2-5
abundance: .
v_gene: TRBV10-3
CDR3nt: TGTGCCATCAGTGAGCAAGGACAGGGCCAAGGGACCCAGTACTTC
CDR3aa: CAISEQGQGQGTQYF

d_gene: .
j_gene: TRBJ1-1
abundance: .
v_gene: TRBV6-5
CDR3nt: TGTGCCAGCAGTTACAACGGGGGAGACACTGAAGCTTTCTTT
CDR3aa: CASSYNGGDTEAFF

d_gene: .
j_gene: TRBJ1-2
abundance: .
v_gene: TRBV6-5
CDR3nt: TGTGCCAGCAGCCTCGACCTGAAAGGCTACACCTTC
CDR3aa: CASSLDLKGYTF

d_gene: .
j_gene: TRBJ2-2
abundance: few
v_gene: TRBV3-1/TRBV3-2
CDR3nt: TGTGCCAGCAGCCAAGCGAGGAGAGCCGGGGAGCTGTTTTTT
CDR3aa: CASSQARRAGELFF

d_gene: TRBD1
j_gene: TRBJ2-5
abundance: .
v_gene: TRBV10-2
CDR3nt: TGCGCCAGCAGAAAGGGGACAGCAAAAGAGACCCAGTACTTC
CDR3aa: CASRKGTAKETQYF

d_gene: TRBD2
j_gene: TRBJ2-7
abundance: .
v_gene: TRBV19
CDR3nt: TGTGCCAGTAGTATCCCTTGGGCGGGAGTGTACGAGCAGTACTTC
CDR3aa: CASSIPWAGVYEQYF

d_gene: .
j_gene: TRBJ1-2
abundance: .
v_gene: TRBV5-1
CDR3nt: TGCGCCAGCAGCTTGGACCTCGGGACGAACTATGGCTACACCTTC
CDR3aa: CASSLDLGTNYGYTF

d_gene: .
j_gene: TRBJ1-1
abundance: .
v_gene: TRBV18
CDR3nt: TGTGCCAGCTCTGGGAACAGGGACGACACTGAAGCTTTCTTT
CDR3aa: CASSGNRDDTEAFF

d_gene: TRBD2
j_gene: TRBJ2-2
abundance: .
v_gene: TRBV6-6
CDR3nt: TGTGCCAGCAGTCCCGGGACTAGCGGGAGGGACGCGAACACCGGGGAGCTGTTTTTT
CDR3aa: CASSPGTSGRDANTGELFF

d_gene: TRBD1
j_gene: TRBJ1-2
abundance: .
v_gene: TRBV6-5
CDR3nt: TGTGCCAGCAGTAACAGGGGAGGGAATGGCTACACCTTC
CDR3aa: CASSNRGGNGYTF

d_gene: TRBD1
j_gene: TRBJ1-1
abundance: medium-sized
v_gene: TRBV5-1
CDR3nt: TGCGCCAGCAGCGGTCCCGGGACAGTCACTGAAGCTTTCTTT
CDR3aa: CASSGPGTVTEAFF

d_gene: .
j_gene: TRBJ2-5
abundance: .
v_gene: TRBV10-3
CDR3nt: TGTGCCATCAGTACCGCGGGCCAAGAGACCCAGTACTTC
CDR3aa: CAISTAGQETQYF

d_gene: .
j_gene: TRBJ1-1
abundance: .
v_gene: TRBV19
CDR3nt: TGTGCCAGTAGTATAACGGGGAACACTGAAGCTTTCTTT
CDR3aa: CASSITGNTEAFF

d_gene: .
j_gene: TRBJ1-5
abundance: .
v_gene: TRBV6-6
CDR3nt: TGTGCCAGCAGGGATGGACAGAGGAATCAGCCCCAGCATTTT
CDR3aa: CASRDGQRNQPQHF

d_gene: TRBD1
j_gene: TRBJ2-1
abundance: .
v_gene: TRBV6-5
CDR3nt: TGTGCCAGCAGTCGGGACAGGGGGCAAGGTGAGCAGTTCTTC
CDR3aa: CASSRDRGQGEQFF

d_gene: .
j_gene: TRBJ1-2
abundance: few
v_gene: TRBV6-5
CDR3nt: TGTGCCAGCAGTCCAACATTATCAGCTAACTATGGCTACACCTTC
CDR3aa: CASSPTLSANYGYTF

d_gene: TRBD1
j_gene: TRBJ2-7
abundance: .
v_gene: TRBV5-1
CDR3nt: TGCGCCAGCAGCCAAGGGCGGACAGGGATATACGAGCAGTACTTC
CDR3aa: CASSQGRTGIYEQYF

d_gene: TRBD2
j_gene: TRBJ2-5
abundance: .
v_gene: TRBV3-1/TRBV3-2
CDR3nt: TGTGCCAGCAGCCAAGTCGCAGGGACTAGCGGGATGGGGTCCCAGTACTTC
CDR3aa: CASSQVAGTSGMGSQYF

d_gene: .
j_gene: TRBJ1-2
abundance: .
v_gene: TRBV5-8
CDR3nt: TGTGCCAGCAGCTTGACAGGATACTCTAACTATGGCTACACCTTC
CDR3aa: CASSLTGYSNYGYTF

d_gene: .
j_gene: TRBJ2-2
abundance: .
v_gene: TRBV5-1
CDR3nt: TGCGCCAGCAGCTCAAGGACAGAAACCGGGGAGCTGTTTTTT
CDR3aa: CASSSRTETGELFF

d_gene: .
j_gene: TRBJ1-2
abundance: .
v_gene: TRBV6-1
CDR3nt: TGTGCCAGCAGTGAATTGGGGTTCTATGGCTACACCTTC
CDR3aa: CASSELGFYGYTF

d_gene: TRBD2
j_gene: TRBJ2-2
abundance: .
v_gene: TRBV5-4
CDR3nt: TGTGCCAGCAGCTTGGTTGGGAGGGCGGGGTACACCGGGGAGCTGTTTTTT
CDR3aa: CASSLVGRAGYTGELFF